Shown below are 20 T cell receptor beta chains from a single sample sequenced in a study of molecular identifiers for immune sequencing clone quantification. TCRdb reprocessed the PCR reads via MiXCR and lists one record per CDR3 protein. The sample has roughly 93,000 distinct CDR3 sequences, under 20% seen once; the top ten hold 0.85%. Sequencing was done on a sample of naive CD8+ T cells from blood, with Jurkat cell RNA spiked in. Subset denoted: FACS-sorted CD8+CD4-CCR7+CD45RA+ naive T cells. The receptors here all came from a human donor in good health. Some libraries in this study had Jurkat cell RNA spiked in.

In the case of this clonotype: Since a much larger clone is just one base distant, this may be a read error. The final CDR3 position lacks the conserved phenylalanine or tryptophan, pointing to a likely read error. The chain is built from TRBV30 and TRBJ2-5, with 8 bases identical to TRBD1. Germline V gives CDR1 GTSNPN, CDR2 SVGIG (reference sequence). The CDR3 loop spans 18 amino acids. The trim removed 0 bases at V and 5 bases at J, leaving 17 bases unmatched. The CDR3 is CAWSVLSPTGQVDETQYL. Here the CDR3 DNA reads TGTGCCTGGAGTGTCCTATCCCCTACGGGACAGGTTGATGAGACCCAGTACCTC.

This clonotype was seen ten or more times. This chain connects TRBV7-2 to TRBJ2-7, with D possibly matching TRBD1 (5 bases). The CDR3 sequence is 15 residues long. Per germline, CDR1 SGHTA and CDR2 FQGNSA. Trimming stripped 1 base from V and 4 bases from J, with 14 bases between. The CDR3 loop is CASSLVGPVWYEQYF. The CDR3 DNA reads as TGTGCCAGCAGCTTAGTGGGGCCAGTATGGTACGAGCAGTACTTC. The full variable domain, its missing parts supplied by reference TRBV7-2 and TRBJ2-7, is GAGVSQSPSNKVTEKGKDVELRCDPISGHTALYWYRQSLGQGLEFLIYFQGNSAPDKSGLPSDRFSAERTGGSVSTLTIQRTQQEDSAVYLCASSLVGPVWYEQYFGPGTRLTVT.

This clonotype turned up a few times. A read error may be the cause here, since a much bigger clone is one base away. The rearrangement uses TRBV10-3 and TRBJ2-3; the D is unclear. CDR1 is ENHRY and CDR2 is SYGVKD in the germline V gene. There are 14 residues in the CDR3. The V end was cut by 4 bases, the J end by 0 bases, with 8 bases between. Here the CDR3 reads CAISGQRSTDTQYF. As DNA, the CDR3 is TGTGCCATCAGTGGGCAGAGAAGCACAGATACGCAGTATTTT.

This clonotype was found many times. V and J are TRBV7-2 and TRBJ2-3; 8 bases match TRBD1. The CDR3 extends over 18 amino acids. Germline CDR1 reads SGHTA; CDR2 reads FQGNSA. J lost 1 base, V lost 5 bases, and 14 bases had no gene match. CDR3 nucleotide sequence: TGTGCCAGCAGCCCCAAACCCCAGGGGGCTTTTGGCACAGATACGCAGTATTTT. As protein: CASSPKPQGAFGTDTQYF.

This clonotype came up a few times. V and J are TRBV19 and TRBJ1-2, with TRBD1 matching 8 bases. Germline-derived CDR1 and CDR2 are LNHDA and SQIVND (reference sequence). This CDR3 contains 15 residues. V lost 6 bases and J lost 3; bases outside the gene matches: 9. This CDR3 reads CASSPWDRIHYGYTF. CDR3 bases: TGTGCCAGTAGCCCCTGGGACAGGATTCACTATGGCTACACCTTC.

In this sample, this clonotype turned up many times. V usage is TRBV7-9 and J usage is TRBJ2-5; D gene uncertain. Trimming stripped 2 bases from V and 2 bases from J, with 12 bases between. Germline assignment: CDR1 SEHNR and CDR2 FQNEAQ (reference sequence). There are 15 residues in the CDR3. The DNA of the CDR3 is TGTGCCAGCAGCTTACTGACAACCACGCAAGAGACCCAGTACTTC. Amino acids: CASSLLTTTQETQYF.

This clonotype was counted ten times or more. The chain combines TRBV6-5 with TRBJ2-1; D might be TRBD1 or TRBD2, each matching 5 bases. Germline CDR1 MNHEY, CDR2 SVGAGI. V was cut by 4 bases and J by 5 bases, with 12 bases left in between. This CDR3 is built from 14 residues. CDR3 sequence: CASSSPGTDNEQFF. The CDR3 bases are TGTGCCAGCAGTTCTCCAGGGACGGACAATGAGCAGTTCTTC.

This clonotype was detected many times. The chain couples TRBV14 to TRBJ2-2; 8 bases line up with TRBD1. With V trimmed by 4 bases and J by 6 bases, 13 bases remained unmatched. This CDR3 region has 17 residues. Germline V gives CDR1 SGHDN, CDR2 FVKESK. The CDR3 sequence: CASSRVLGQGMAGELFF. CDR3 nucleotides: TGTGCCAGCAGCCGAGTACTCGGACAGGGAATGGCCGGGGAGCTGTTTTTT.

The chain recombines TRBV27 with TRBJ2-7, with TRBD1 as a possible D gene (6 bases). CDR3 length: 16 amino acids. With 6 bases removed from V and 4 bases from J, the gap between germline ends came to 22 bases. The germline gives CDR1 MNHEY, CDR2 SMNVEV (reference sequence). The CDR3 sequence: CASSPTNPQGWYEQYF. Here the CDR3 DNA reads TGTGCCAGCAGCCCAACAAATCCACAGGGCTGGTACGAGCAGTACTTC.

At least ten counts were recorded for this clonotype. The rearrangement uses TRBV4-1 and TRBJ1-1; 11 bases are shared with TRBD1. Germline V gene lookup returns CDR1 MGHRA and CDR2 YSYEKL. The ends lost 3 bases at V and 4 bases at J; junction bases unmatched: 7. The length of the CDR3 is 16 residues. CDR3 nucleotides: TGCGCCAGCAGCCAGGAATGGGACAGGGGGGGCACTGAAGCTTTCTTT. Translating gives CASSQEWDRGGTEAFF.

This clonotype has ten or more counts. The chain recombines TRBV29-1 with TRBJ2-7; tentative D call: TRBD2 (5 bases). The germline V gene encodes CDR1 SQVTM and CDR2 ANQGSEA. This CDR3 region has 13 residues. The germline V and J ends were trimmed by 6 bases and 2 bases, with 14 bases remaining between them. The CDR3 DNA reads as TGCAGCGTCGGTGGTCTAGCCACCTACGAGCAGTACTTC. Its protein product is CSVGGLATYEQYF.

On this clonotype itself: A much more abundant neighbour one base away suggests this may be a read error. The chain joins TRBV27 to TRBJ2-5; tentative D call: TRBD1 (6 bases). Germline CDR1 and CDR2: MNHEY and SMNVEV (reference sequence). The CDR3 totals 14 residues. The CDR3 spells CASSFQGSQETQHF. In DNA, the CDR3 is TGTGCCAGCAGTTTCCAGGGGAGCCAAGAGACCCAGCACTTC.

This clonotype was counted many times. This chain uses TRBV5-1 with TRBJ1-1; tentatively, D is TRBD1 (6 bases). Deletions cut 4 bases from V and 0 bases from J, with 13 bases between. This CDR3 spans 15 amino acids. Germline-derived CDR1 and CDR2 are SGHRS and YFSETQ. CDR3 sequence: CASSQGQNLNTEAFF. CDR3 nucleotide sequence: TGCGCCAGCAGCCAAGGACAGAATCTGAACACTGAAGCTTTCTTT.

This clonotype showed up many times. The chain links TRBV3-1 to TRBJ2-1; weak D call: TRBD1 (5 bases). CDR1 and CDR2 (germline): LGHDT, YNNKEL (reference sequence). The CDR3 runs to 15 residues. V lost 0 bases, J lost 3 bases, and 9 bases lay in between. CDR3 in DNA: TGTGCCAGCAGCCAAGAAGGGGAAAACTACAATGAGCAGTTCTTC. Translation: CASSQEGENYNEQFF.

There are a few counts of this clonotype. A read error may explain this, as a much larger clone is one base away. The chain recombines TRBV5-1 with TRBJ2-1; D is tentatively TRBD1 or TRBD2 (5 bases each). The length of the CDR3 is 14 residues. Germline CDR1 is SGHRS and CDR2 is YFSETQ. CDR3 in amino acids: CASCLGPGSGEQFF. The CDR3 coding sequence is TGCGCCAGCTGCTTGGGGCCAGGGAGTGGTGAGCAGTTCTTC.

This clonotype was seen repeatedly, ten times or more. The rearrangement uses TRBV29-1 and TRBJ2-1; weak D call: TRBD2 (6 bases). The V end lost 6 bases, the J end lost 2 bases, and 14 bases lay between the germline ends. This CDR3 contains 14 residues. The germline gives CDR1 SQVTM, CDR2 ANQGSEA. This CDR3 is CSVGGLPPYNEQFF. The CDR3 DNA reads TGCAGCGTCGGCGGACTACCCCCCTACAATGAGCAGTTCTTC.

The table lists this clonotype with a few counts. This clone may be a read error of a much larger clone one base away. V is TRBV19 and J is TRBJ2-3; D tentatively fits TRBD1 or TRBD2 (7 bases each). Looked up from germline, CDR1 is LNHDA and CDR2 is SQIVND (reference sequence). The CDR3 runs 17 residues. CDR3 DNA sequence: TGTGCCAGTAGTCCCCCCTTGGGGGGGCTTGGGACAGATACGCGGTATTTT. Translated: CASSPPLGGLGTDTRYF.

This clonotype is medium-sized within its sample. CDR3 nucleotide sequence: TGTGCCAGCAGCCAGGAAGGTGACGAGCAGTACTTC. It encodes CASSQEGDEQYF. The chain uses TRBV7-2 and TRBJ2-7, with D unclear. Germline V gives CDR1 SGHTA, CDR2 FQGNSA. The CDR3 totals 12 residues. The V gene lost 5 bases and the J gene lost 5 bases, with 10 bases spanning the gap.

This clonotype was observed many times. V and J are TRBV30 and TRBJ2-5; perhaps TRBD1 as D (5 bases). V lost 5 bases to trimming and J lost 3 bases, with 13 bases between them. This CDR3 contains 13 residues. Germline values: CDR1 GTSNPN, CDR2 SVGIG (reference sequence). The CDR3 nucleotides are TGTGCCTGGGGTGAAGGACACAAAGAGACCCAGTACTTC. Protein product: CAWGEGHKETQYF.

The table lists this clonotype with many counts. The chain uses TRBV27 and TRBJ1-1, with D unresolved. Trimming left V 6 bases short and J 7 bases short, with 15 bases between. Germline V lookup: CDR1 MNHEY, CDR2 SMNVEV (reference sequence). The CDR3 has 13 amino acids. The CDR3: CASSEGWWSEAFF. The CDR3, as DNA: TGTGCCAGCAGCGAGGGATGGTGGAGTGAAGCTTTCTTT.